A single sample gave rise to the 15 T cell receptor beta chains below, sequenced in a study of T cell responses to AZD1222 COVID-19 vaccine. The table came from immunoSEQ multiplex PCR; TCRdb's copy has only in-frame clones and leaves some out. Of more than 100,000 clones listed, 80% to 90% are singletons. Sample: peripheral blood, taken on day 0 of AZD1222 vaccination. The receptor set was obtained from an adult in good health.

This clone was observed once. The chain links TRBV7-8 to TRBJ1-3; D is uncertain. Germline assignment: CDR1 SGHVS and CDR2 FQNEAQ. This CDR3 spans 14 amino acids. V lost 0 bases and J 4 bases, leaving 7 bases between the germline ends. Here the CDR3 reads CASSLATGGNTIYF. CDR3 nucleotide sequence: TGTGCCAGCAGCTTAGCGACCGGAGGAAACACCATATATTTT.

This clone was seen once. A read error may account for a junction end that differs from germline. This chain connects TRBV5-4 to TRBJ2-3; 9 bases line up with TRBD2. Looked up from germline, CDR1 is SGHNT and CDR2 is YYREEE (reference sequence). The CDR3 has 10 amino acids. The CDR3 loop is CASRVAGVNF. Here the CDR3 DNA reads TGTGCCAGCAGGGTAGCGGGAGTTAATTTT. The full variable domain, with the rest looked up from reference TRBV5-4 and TRBJ2-3, is ETGVTQSPTHLIKTRGQQVTLRCSSQSGHNTVSWYQQALGQGPQFIFQYYREEENGRGNFPPRFSGLQFPNYSSELNVNALELDDSALYLCASRVAGVNFGPGTRLTVL.

The rearrangement links TRBV29-1 to TRBJ1-1; no clear D. The V gene's germline CDR1 is SQVTM and CDR2 ANQGSEA. V lost 6 bases and J 2 bases, leaving 1 base between the germline ends. The CDR3 has 9 amino acids. CDR3 nucleotide sequence: TGCAGCGTAAACACTGAAGCTTTCTTT. It encodes CSVNTEAFF. Supplemented by reference TRBV29-1 and TRBJ1-1, the full variable domain reads SAVISQKPSRDICQRGTSLTIQCQVDSQVTMMFWYRQQPGQSLTLIATANQGSEATYESGFVIDKFPISRPNLTFSTLTVSNMSPEDSSIYLCSVNTEAFFGQGTRLTVV.

The J gene is TRBJ1-5, the V gene TRBV23-1; D is unclear. Being an ORF, TRBV23-1 has a function that is uncertain. V lost 5 bases to trimming and J lost 1 base, with 15 bases between them. The CDR3 is 16 amino acids. In DNA, the CDR3 is TGCGCCAGCAGTGGTAGGAAACAGAAGAGCAATCAGCCCCAGCATTTT. Translation: CASSGRKQKSNQPQHF.

The V call is TRBV7-9, the J call TRBJ2-3, with TRBD1 matching over 9 bases. V shed 5 bases and J 0 bases; nucleotides not matched to a gene: 15. The germline V gene has CDR1 SEHNR and CDR2 FQNEAQ (reference sequence). This CDR3 is 19 amino acids long. The CDR3 protein is CASSPGQGGGKFSTDTQYF. The CDR3 DNA follows: TGTGCCAGCAGCCCGGGACAGGGCGGGGGAAAATTTAGCACAGATACGCAGTATTTT.

V usage is TRBV19 and J usage is TRBJ2-3; D is undetermined. Trimming removed 5 bases at V and 4 bases at J, with 19 bases between. This CDR3 has 16 residues. Germline V gene lookup returns CDR1 LNHDA and CDR2 SQIVND (reference sequence). The CDR3 DNA sequence: TGTGCCAGTAGTGTCCGGGCAGAAGGGCCCCCAGATACGCAGTATTTT. Its protein is CASSVRAEGPPDTQYF.

The chain carries TRBV30 and TRBJ2-7; 8 bases align to TRBD2. The CDR3 has 16 amino acids. The J segment lost 7 bases and the V segment lost 0 bases, leaving 14 bases of the junction unmatched. The germline CDR1 and CDR2 sequences are GTSNPN and SVGIG (reference sequence). The CDR3 bases are TGTGCCTGGAGTGTATCCCCCTTAGCGGGGCGGGGGGAGCAGTACTTC. As protein: CAWSVSPLAGRGEQYF.

V usage is TRBV7-9 and J usage is TRBJ2-7, with no clear D. Trimming removed 3 bases at V and 4 bases at J, with 7 bases between. This CDR3 is built from 12 residues. From germline, CDR1 is SEHNR and CDR2 FQNEAQ (reference sequence). CDR3 sequence: CASSFYNYEQYF. The CDR3 nucleotides read TGTGCCAGCAGCTTTTACAATTACGAGCAGTACTTC.

The gene calls are TRBV5-4 and TRBJ2-1; tentative D call: TRBD1 (7 bases). The CDR3 length is 16 residues. V lost 4 bases, J lost 6 bases, and 20 bases lay in between. CDR1 SGHNT and CDR2 YYREEE come from the germline V gene (reference sequence). This chain's CDR3 is CASSTNLGGQPNEQFF. CDR3 nucleotide sequence: TGTGCCAGCAGCACGAATCTGGGGGGACAGCCCAATGAGCAGTTCTTC.

The chain combines TRBV28 with TRBJ2-3, with 9 positions matching TRBD2. The CDR3 sequence is 13 residues long. Unmatched junction bases numbered 5, after V lost 5 bases and J lost 8 bases. Germline V gene data show CDR1 as MDHEN and CDR2 as SYDVKM. CDR3 loop: CASSGLAGLTQYF. The DNA of the CDR3 is TGTGCCAGCAGTGGGCTAGCGGGGCTTACGCAGTATTTT.

The chain carries TRBV6-5 and TRBJ1-1; D perhaps matches TRBD1 (5 bases). Germline values: CDR1 MNHEY, CDR2 SVGAGI. This CDR3 comprises 15 residues. The V end was cut by 8 bases, the J end by 1 base, with 17 bases between. Here the CDR3 reads CASRGGFRRNTEAFF. CDR3 coding DNA: TGTGCCAGCCGGGGGGGTTTCAGGAGGAACACTGAAGCTTTCTTT.

This clone was found once. The chain recombines TRBV7-9 with TRBJ1-3; D gene ambiguous. Trimming took off 5 bases at V and 9 bases at J, with 17 bases between the two ends. Germline V lookup: CDR1 SEHNR, CDR2 FQNEAQ (reference sequence). The CDR3 is 14 amino acids. CDR3 amino acids: CASSVLGRPGTIYF. In DNA, the CDR3 is TGTGCCAGCAGCGTCTTGGGCAGGCCTGGCACCATATATTTT.

The chain joins TRBV2 to TRBJ1-4; weak D call: TRBD1 (6 bases). Trimming left V 8 bases short and J 8 bases short, with 15 bases between. Germline CDR1 is SNHLY and CDR2 is FYNNEI. The CDR3 contains 13 residues. CDR3 sequence (DNA): TGTGCCAGCCAGAGGACAGTAGGGGAAAAACTGTTTTTT. Its translation is CASQRTVGEKLFF.

This clone appeared once. The chain combines TRBV25-1 with TRBJ2-2; weak D call: TRBD1 (7 bases). The germline V gene has CDR1 MGHDK and CDR2 SYGVNS. The CDR3 runs to 16 residues. Trimming cost V 1 base and J 4 bases, with 13 bases left between them. The CDR3 here is CASSESGRGVTGELFF. The CDR3 nucleotides read TGTGCCAGCAGTGAATCCGGCAGGGGGGTCACCGGGGAGCTGTTTTTT.

The sample holds a few counts of this clone. The chain couples TRBV18 to TRBJ1-1; no clear D gene. From germline, CDR1 is KGHSH and CDR2 LQKENI. Trimming cost V 6 bases and J 1 base, with 15 bases left between them. The CDR3 contains 15 residues. The CDR3, as DNA: TGTGCCAGCTCGCAAGAAGGGTCAACGAACACTGAAGCTTTCTTT. Amino acid sequence: CASSQEGSTNTEAFF. The full variable domain, with the rest looked up from reference TRBV18 and TRBJ1-1, is NAGVMQNPRHLVRRRGQEARLRCSPMKGHSHVYWYRQLPEEGLKFMVYLQKENIIDESGMPKERFSAEFPKEGPSILRIQQVVRGDSAAYFCASSQEGSTNTEAFFGQGTRLTVV.